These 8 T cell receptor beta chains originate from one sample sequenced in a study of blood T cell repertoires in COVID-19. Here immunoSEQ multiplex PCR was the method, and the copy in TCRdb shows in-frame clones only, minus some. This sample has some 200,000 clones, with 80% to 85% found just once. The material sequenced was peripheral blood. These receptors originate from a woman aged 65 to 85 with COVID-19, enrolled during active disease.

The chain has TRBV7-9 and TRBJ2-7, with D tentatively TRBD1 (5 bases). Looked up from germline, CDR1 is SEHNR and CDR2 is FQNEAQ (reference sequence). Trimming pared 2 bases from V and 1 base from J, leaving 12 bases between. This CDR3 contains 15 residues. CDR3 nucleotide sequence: TGTGCCAGCAGCTTACCTACAGGAGAATCCTACGAGCAGTACTTC. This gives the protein CASSLPTGESYEQYF.

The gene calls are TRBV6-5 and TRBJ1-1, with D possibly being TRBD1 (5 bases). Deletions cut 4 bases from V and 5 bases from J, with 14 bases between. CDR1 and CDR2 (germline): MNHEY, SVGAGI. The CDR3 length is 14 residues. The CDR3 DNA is TGTGCCAGCAGTTCCGGGGGACGACAGACTGAAGCTTTCTTT. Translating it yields CASSSGGRQTEAFF.

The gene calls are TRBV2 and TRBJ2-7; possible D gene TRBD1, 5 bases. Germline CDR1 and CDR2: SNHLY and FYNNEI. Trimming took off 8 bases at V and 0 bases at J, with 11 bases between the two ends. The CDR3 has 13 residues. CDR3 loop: CASQRGSSYEQYF. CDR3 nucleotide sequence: TGTGCCAGCCAAAGGGGCAGCTCCTACGAGCAGTACTTC.

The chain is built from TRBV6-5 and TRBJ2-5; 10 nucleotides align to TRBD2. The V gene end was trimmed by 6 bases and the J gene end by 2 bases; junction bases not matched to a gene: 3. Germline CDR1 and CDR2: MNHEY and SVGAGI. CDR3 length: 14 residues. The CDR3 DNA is TGTGCCAGCAGCCTAGCGGGGGCACAAGAGACCCAGTACTTC. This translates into CASSLAGAQETQYF.

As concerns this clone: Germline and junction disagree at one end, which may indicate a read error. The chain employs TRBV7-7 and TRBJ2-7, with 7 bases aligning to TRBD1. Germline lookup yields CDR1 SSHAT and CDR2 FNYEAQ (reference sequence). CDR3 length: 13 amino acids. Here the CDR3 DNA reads TGTGCTAGCAGCTCGAATCAGGGGGACGAGCAGTACTTC. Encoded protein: CASSSNQGDEQYF.

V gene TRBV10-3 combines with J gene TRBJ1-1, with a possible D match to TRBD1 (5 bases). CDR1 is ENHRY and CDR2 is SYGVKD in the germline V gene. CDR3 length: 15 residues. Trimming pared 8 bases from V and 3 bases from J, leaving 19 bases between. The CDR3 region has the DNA TGTGCCATCGTTAAAAGCCCAGGGTGGGACACTGAAGCTTTCTTT. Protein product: CAIVKSPGWDTEAFF.

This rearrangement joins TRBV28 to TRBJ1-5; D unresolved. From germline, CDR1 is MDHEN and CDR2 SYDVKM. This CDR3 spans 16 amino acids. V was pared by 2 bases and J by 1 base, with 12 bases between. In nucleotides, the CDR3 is TGTGCCAGCAGTTTAACGTCGGGTAGCAGCAATCAGCCCCAGCATTTT. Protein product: CASSLTSGSSNQPQHF.

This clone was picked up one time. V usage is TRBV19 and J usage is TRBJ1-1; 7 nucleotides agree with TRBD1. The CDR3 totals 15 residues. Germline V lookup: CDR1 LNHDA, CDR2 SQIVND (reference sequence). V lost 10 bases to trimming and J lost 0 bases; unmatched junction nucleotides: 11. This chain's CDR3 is CATSPGQNMNTEAFF. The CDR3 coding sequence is TGTGCCACCTCACCGGGACAGAATATGAACACTGAAGCTTTCTTT.